This T cell receptor beta chain was found in a study of T cell changes during pregnancy in multiple sclerosis. Here immunoSEQ multiplex PCR was the method, and the copy in TCRdb shows in-frame clones only, minus some. The data hold fewer than 45,000 clones, with around nine tenths observed a single time. The junction had 7 bases not matched to a gene; V was cut back by 0 bases and J by 0 bases. The CDR3 consists of 17 residues. Germline lookup yields CDR1 LNHDA and CDR2 SQIVND (reference sequence). The sequence came from a female donor with multiple sclerosis, enrolled in a pregnancy study. The chain has TRBV19 and TRBJ1-1; 7 bases fit TRBD1. The material was CD4+ T cells from peripheral blood mononuclear cells, obtained in the first trimester of pregnancy. CDR3 amino acids: CASSIDHRGGMNTEAFF. CDR3 coding DNA: TGTGCCAGTAGTATAGATCACAGGGGCGGAATGAACACTGAAGCTTTCTTT.